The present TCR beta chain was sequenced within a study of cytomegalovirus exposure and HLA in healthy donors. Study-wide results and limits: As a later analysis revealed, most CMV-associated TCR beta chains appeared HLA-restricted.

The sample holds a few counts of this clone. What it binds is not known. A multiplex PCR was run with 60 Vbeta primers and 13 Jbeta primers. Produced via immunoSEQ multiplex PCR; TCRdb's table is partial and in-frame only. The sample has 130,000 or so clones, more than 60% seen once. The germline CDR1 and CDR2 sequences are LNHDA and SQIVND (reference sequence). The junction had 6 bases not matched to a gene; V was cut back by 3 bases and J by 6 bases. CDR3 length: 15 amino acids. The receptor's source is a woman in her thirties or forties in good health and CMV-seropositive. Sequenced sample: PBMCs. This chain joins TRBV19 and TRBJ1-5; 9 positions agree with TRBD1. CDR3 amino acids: CASSMGTGTSQPQHF. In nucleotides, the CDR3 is TGTGCCAGTAGTATGGGGACAGGGACCAGTCAGCCCCAGCATTTT.